This section outlines one T cell receptor beta chain sequence together with its context. Deletions cut 3 bases from V and 8 bases from J, with 6 bases between. CDR1 is SGHRS and CDR2 is YFSETQ in the germline V gene. The CDR3 has 11 amino acids. These data originate in a study of blood T cell repertoires in COVID-19. Study context: Whether acute or convalescent, the COVID-19 samples came from the United States, Italy and Spain. PBMCs, B-cell-depleted T cells, or T cells provided the cDNA or gDNA that made up the material.

Per the original methods: Estimated nucleated cell counts came from reference gene primer amplification. The protocol was immunoSEQ multiplex PCR, while the TCRdb copy is restricted to in-frame clones and leaves out a portion. V and J calls and clone size are as listed in that table; D and trimming were resolved from the DNA. Here the sample spans roughly 86,000 clones, over 60% being singletons. The rearrangement links TRBV5-1 to TRBJ2-1, with D unclear. This TCR was recovered from a man in his forties or fifties who had recovered from COVID-19. Sequencing was performed on peripheral blood. CDR3 region: CASSSEHEQFF. In DNA, the CDR3 is TGCGCCAGCAGCTCTGAGCATGAGCAGTTCTTC.